The clone carrying this TCR beta chain occurred a few times. Its antigen remains unknown. 13 Jbeta primers and 60 Vbeta primers were used for the PCR. Profiling relied on immunoSEQ multiplex PCR, and the TCRdb table lists in-frame clones only, not all of them. The data show about 150,000 clones, roughly 63% seen once. The data stem from a study of cytomegalovirus exposure and HLA in healthy donors. In germline, CDR1 is WSHSY, CDR2 SAAADI. The CDR3 spans 14 residues. The V end was cut by 3 bases, the J end by 5 bases, with 11 bases between. General study findings and limits: The CMV antigen specificity of a few CMV-associated chains was confirmed through in vitro analysis. For TCR beta chains, V- and J-gene trimming was later linked to a missense DCLRE1C variant. The later analysis indicated that the majority of CMV-associated TCR beta chains appeared HLA-restricted.

Sequencing was carried out using PBMCs. This TCR derives from a woman in her sixties in good health and CMV-seropositive. The chain links TRBV10-2 to TRBJ1-5, with a weak D call TRBD1 (6 bases). DNA of the CDR3: TGCGCCAGCAGTGAAGTAGGGGGGGATCAGCCCCAGCATTTT. This codes for CASSEVGGDQPQHF.